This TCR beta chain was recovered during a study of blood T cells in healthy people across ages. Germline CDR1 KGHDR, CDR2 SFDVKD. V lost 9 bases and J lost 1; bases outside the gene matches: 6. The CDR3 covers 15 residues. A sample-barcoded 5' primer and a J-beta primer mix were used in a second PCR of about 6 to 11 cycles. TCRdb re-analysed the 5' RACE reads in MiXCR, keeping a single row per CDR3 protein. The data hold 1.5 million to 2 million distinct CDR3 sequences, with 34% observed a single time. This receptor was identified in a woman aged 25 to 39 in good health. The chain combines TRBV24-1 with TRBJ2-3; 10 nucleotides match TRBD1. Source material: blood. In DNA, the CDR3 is TGTGCCACCGCCGCCGGGACAGGGGGCACAGATACGCAGTATTTT. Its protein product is CATAAGTGGTDTQYF.